This is a list of T cell receptor beta chains from one sample in a study of blood T cells in healthy people across ages. Using its own MiXCR run on the 5' RACE reads, TCRdb lists one record per CDR3 protein. Altogether more than 650,000 distinct CDR3 sequences are present, 20% to 30% being singletons, with the ten largest covering about 3%. These data also featured in a second study, about T cells of mothers and their children.

What was sequenced was blood. These receptor sequences come from a boy between 10 and 17 years old in good health. CDR3s include the opening cysteine and the closing phenylalanine or tryptophan. The order of the fields is CDR3 protein, V gene, J gene.

cdr3_aa: CASSLAVTGEETQYF; v_call: TRBV7-9; j_call: TRBJ2-5
cdr3_aa: CASSRGLAASSYNEQFF; v_call: TRBV4-1; j_call: TRBJ2-1
cdr3_aa: CASSSDRRPGYEQYF; v_call: TRBV27; j_call: TRBJ2-7
cdr3_aa: CASSFHRGSSYNSPLHF; v_call: TRBV7-9; j_call: TRBJ1-6
cdr3_aa: CASSLFTVQYF; v_call: TRBV13; j_call: TRBJ2-7
cdr3_aa: CASSQIRVIGNTEAFF; v_call: TRBV6-5; j_call: TRBJ1-1
cdr3_aa: CASGSGLLTDTQYF; v_call: TRBV7-3; j_call: TRBJ2-3
cdr3_aa: CASSLLRGYSYEQYF; v_call: TRBV7-2; j_call: NA
cdr3_aa: CASSLEESGHTDTQYF; v_call: TRBV5-1; j_call: TRBJ2-3
cdr3_aa: CSVDPGDTYEQYF; v_call: TRBV29-1; j_call: TRBJ2-7
cdr3_aa: CASSRGAYQETQYF; v_call: TRBV5-1; j_call: TRBJ2-5
cdr3_aa: CASSFILAGGNIQYF; v_call: TRBV11-2; j_call: TRBJ2-4
cdr3_aa: CASSSTGETQYF; v_call: TRBV12-3/TRBV12-4; j_call: TRBJ2-5
cdr3_aa: CASSLRTGHYEQYF; v_call: TRBV5-1; j_call: TRBJ2-7
cdr3_aa: CASSAGRGQETQYF; v_call: TRBV7-6; j_call: TRBJ2-5
cdr3_aa: CASSLLRQETQYF; v_call: TRBV12-3/TRBV12-4; j_call: TRBJ2-5
cdr3_aa: CASSSPAGGLGYTF; v_call: TRBV7-9; j_call: TRBJ1-2
cdr3_aa: CASSWATGNEQFF; v_call: TRBV5-5; j_call: TRBJ2-1
cdr3_aa: CASSSRDMSYEQYF; v_call: TRBV5-5; j_call: NA
cdr3_aa: CASSQSPSSLSYEQYF; v_call: TRBV5-1; j_call: TRBJ2-7
cdr3_aa: CSARFQRSGTDTQYF; v_call: TRBV20-1; j_call: TRBJ2-3
cdr3_aa: CASEGSSYNSPLHF; v_call: TRBV2; j_call: TRBJ1-6
cdr3_aa: CASSYLGTGGETQYF; v_call: TRBV6-5; j_call: TRBJ2-5
cdr3_aa: CSASGDSGYNEQFF; v_call: TRBV20-1; j_call: TRBJ2-1
cdr3_aa: CSARASGGKNIQYF; v_call: TRBV20-1; j_call: TRBJ2-4
cdr3_aa: CASNPSGSSYNEQFF; v_call: TRBV12-3/TRBV12-4; j_call: TRBJ2-1
cdr3_aa: CASSQIPGQGLHVGQYF; v_call: TRBV7-9; j_call: TRBJ2-7